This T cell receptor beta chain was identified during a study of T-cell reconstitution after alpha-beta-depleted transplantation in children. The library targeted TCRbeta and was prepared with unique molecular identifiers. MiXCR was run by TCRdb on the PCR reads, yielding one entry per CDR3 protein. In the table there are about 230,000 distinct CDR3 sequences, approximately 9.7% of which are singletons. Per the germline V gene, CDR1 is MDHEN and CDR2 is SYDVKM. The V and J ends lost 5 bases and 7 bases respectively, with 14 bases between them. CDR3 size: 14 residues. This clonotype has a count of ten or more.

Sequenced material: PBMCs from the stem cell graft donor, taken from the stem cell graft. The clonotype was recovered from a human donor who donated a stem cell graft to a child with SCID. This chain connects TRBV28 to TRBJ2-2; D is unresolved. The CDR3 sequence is CASSPPPRRGELFF. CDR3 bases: TGTGCCAGCAGTCCGCCGCCCCGACGCGGGGAGCTGTTTTTT.